In its sample, the clone carrying this T cell receptor beta chain was seen once. The target antigen is unknown. Trimming removed 2 bases from V and 3 bases from J; junction bases left unmatched: 5. The germline gives CDR1 KGHSH, CDR2 LQKENI. This CDR3 is built from 16 residues. PCR used 60 Vbeta primers and 13 Jbeta primers. Profiled with immunoSEQ multiplex PCR; TCRdb holds only in-frame clones, not every one. The sample holds about 150,000 clones, about 80% seen once. The data belong to a study of cytomegalovirus exposure and HLA in healthy donors. General study findings and limits: Several V segments, TRBV6-2 and TRBV6-3 among them, could not be told apart and were dropped.

The sample taken for sequencing was PBMCs. The rearrangement uses TRBV18 and TRBJ1-5; 9 bases map to TRBD1. The receptor comes from a man in his thirties or forties in good health and CMV-seropositive. This CDR3 is CASSPAGDRANQPQHF. The CDR3 DNA follows: TGTGCCAGCTCACCAGCCGGGGACAGGGCCAATCAGCCCCAGCATTTT.